The 17 T cell receptor beta chains in this list originate from one sample, sequenced in a study of a mutant IDH1 vaccine in newly diagnosed glioma. The antigens for these receptors are not known. Sample time point: week 35, safety follow-up. Each dose delivered 300 ug of mutant IDH1 20-mer peptide subcutaneously with imiquimod. Here immunoSEQ multiplex PCR was the method, and the copy in TCRdb shows in-frame clones only, minus some. This sample yields more than 40,000 clones, of which about 88% are seen a single time; around 5.7% belongs to the top ten. The sample in question was PBMCs, obtained from a glioma patient whose treatment included an IDH1 peptide vaccine. Source of these receptors: a woman aged 40-49 years with glioma.

This chain uses TRBV21-1 with TRBJ2-7. TRBV21-1 corresponds to a pseudogene. This CDR3 has 15 residues. CDR3 bases: TGTGCCAGCAGCAAAGCGCCGGGACCCCACTACGAGCAGTACTTC. It yields the protein CASSKAPGPHYEQYF.

The chain is built from TRBV9 and TRBJ2-5; 8 nucleotides align to TRBD2. The CDR3 spans 16 residues. Germline V CDR1 and CDR2: SGDLS, YYNGEE. V was clipped by 4 bases and J by 5 bases; unmatched bases: 13. The CDR3: CASSPGGLGGPETQYF. As DNA, the CDR3 is TGTGCCAGCAGCCCGGGGGGACTAGGGGGGCCCGAGACCCAGTACTTC.

The genes are TRBV2 and TRBJ1-5; weak D call: TRBD1 (6 bases). This CDR3 contains 16 residues. Trimming stripped 7 bases from V and 9 bases from J, with 25 bases between. The V gene's germline CDR1 is SNHLY and CDR2 FYNNEI. In DNA, the CDR3 is TGTGCCAGCAACGGGCAGGTCGCGAGGGGGTTAGGGCCCCAGCATTTT. Translating it yields CASNGQVARGLGPQHF. Combining the CDR3 with reference TRBV2 and TRBJ1-5 gives the whole variable domain EPEVTQTPSHQVTQMGQEVILRCVPISNHLYFYWYRQILGQKVEFLVSFYNNEISEKSEIFDDQFSVERPDGSNFTLKIRSTKLEDSAMYFCASNGQVARGLGPQHFGDGTRLSIL.

The CDR3 DNA is TGTGCCAGCAGCCCCCATTTGGTCTCTGGAAACACCATATATTTT. Amino acid sequence: CASSPHLVSGNTIYF. V usage is TRBV7-8 and J usage is TRBJ1-3; no firm D call. V shed 5 bases and J shed 0 bases, with 11 bases lying between them. Germline lookup yields CDR1 SGHVS and CDR2 FQNEAQ. The CDR3 is made up of 15 amino acids.

This chain links TRBV5-1 with TRBJ1-1; TRBD1 matches 7 bases. J gave up 5 bases and V 0 bases, and 13 bases lay outside the gene matches. This CDR3 is 17 amino acids long. Germline V CDR1 and CDR2: SGHRS, YFSETQ. CDR3 DNA: TGCGCCAGCAGCTTGGGTTCCGGGACAGCTAAAAAAACTGAAGCTTTCTTT. Protein sequence: CASSLGSGTAKKTEAFF.

This chain uses TRBV5-1 with TRBJ2-2, with D tentatively TRBD2 (5 bases). The V gene lost 0 bases and the J gene lost 11 bases, with 17 bases spanning the gap. The germline V gene encodes CDR1 SGHRS and CDR2 YFSETQ. CDR3 length equals 15 residues. CDR3 in amino acids: CASSLAPSGSGELFF. CDR3 nucleotides: TGCGCCAGCAGCTTGGCCCCTTCGGGGAGCGGCGAGCTGTTTTTT.

This CDR3 is CAWSVVGGEQFF. CDR3 nucleotide sequence: TGTGCCTGGAGTGTCGTCGGAGGTGAGCAGTTCTTC. V gene TRBV30 combines with J gene TRBJ2-1; D perhaps matches TRBD2 (5 bases). CDR1 is GTSNPN and CDR2 is SVGIG in the germline V gene (reference sequence). Trimming shortened V by 0 bases and J by 9 bases, and 9 bases separated the two germline ends. The CDR3 contains 12 residues.

This clone was observed a single time. The chain is built from TRBV5-1 and TRBJ1-6; D gene unclear. The length of the CDR3 is 14 residues. Germline V gene data show CDR1 as SGHRS and CDR2 as YFSETQ. V lost 4 bases, J lost 11 bases, and 16 bases lay in between. The CDR3 spells CASSLGGSGAPLHF. Written as DNA, the CDR3 is TGCGCCAGCAGCCTCGGAGGCTCCGGAGCACCCCTCCACTTT.

This chain connects TRBV18 to TRBJ2-5; D uncertain. Deletions cut 0 bases from V and 4 bases from J, with 12 bases between. This CDR3 is built from 15 residues. Germline V gives CDR1 KGHSH, CDR2 LQKENI. The CDR3 DNA is TGTGCCAGCTCACCACCCATAGGGCTGAGAGAGACCCAGTACTTC. This codes for CASSPPIGLRETQYF.

The chain combines TRBV30 with TRBJ1-4, with a weak D call TRBD1 (5 bases). The CDR3 runs 13 residues. The germline V and J ends were trimmed by 5 bases and 4 bases, with 11 bases remaining between them. Germline values: CDR1 GTSNPN, CDR2 SVGIG (reference sequence). DNA of the CDR3: TGTGCCTGGGGACGCGACAGTAATGAAAAACTGTTTTTT. This encodes CAWGRDSNEKLFF.

The chain joins TRBV18 to TRBJ2-5; TRBD1 agrees at 7 bases. J gave up 1 base and V 6 bases, and 5 bases lay outside the gene matches. CDR3 length: 14 amino acids. Looked up from germline, CDR1 is KGHSH and CDR2 is LQKENI. The CDR3 region has the DNA TGTGCCAGCTCTTTGACAGGGCTCCAAGAGACCCAGTACTTC. Translation gives CASSLTGLQETQYF.

The gene calls are TRBV5-1 and TRBJ1-3; D gene uncertain. Trimming shortened V by 4 bases and J by 2 bases, and 10 bases separated the two germline ends. This CDR3 has 14 residues. Germline loops: CDR1 SGHRS, CDR2 YFSETQ. CDR3 nucleotide sequence: TGCGCCAGCAGCCCAGCAGGCCCTGGAAACACCATATATTTT. Translated, it gives CASSPAGPGNTIYF.

The DNA of the CDR3 is TGTGCCAGCAGTCAGGGCCGGACAGGGTCTGGGAAACTGTTTTTT. It encodes CASSQGRTGSGKLFF. The chain links TRBV13 to TRBJ1-4; TRBD1 agrees at 8 bases. The length of the CDR3 is 15 residues. Germline trimming cut 6 bases from V and 11 bases from J; bases unmatched to any gene: 14. The germline gives CDR1 PRHDT, CDR2 FYEKMQ (reference sequence).

V and J are TRBV28 and TRBJ2-2; no clear D. CDR1 MDHEN and CDR2 SYDVKM come from the germline V gene. V was cut by 2 bases and J by 4 bases, with 2 bases left in between. The CDR3 has 12 amino acids. CDR3 sequence: CASSLLTGELFF. The CDR3 DNA follows: TGTGCCAGCAGTTTACTCACCGGGGAGCTGTTTTTT.

This clone is labeled as large. The rearrangement joins TRBV19 to TRBJ2-7; TRBD2 matches 9 bases. The CDR3 spans 14 residues. Germline assignment: CDR1 LNHDA and CDR2 SQIVND (reference sequence). V dropped 4 bases and J dropped 7; count of bases not matched to a gene: 8. Written as DNA, the CDR3 is TGTGCCAGTAGTACTAGCGGGACCCAGCGGGAGCAGTACTTC. The encoded protein is CASSTSGTQREQYF.

The J gene is TRBJ2-7, the V gene TRBV7-2; 9 bases agree with TRBD1. V shed 5 bases and J 4 bases; nucleotides not matched to a gene: 6. Per the germline V gene, CDR1 is SGHTA and CDR2 is FQGNSA. The CDR3 loop spans 14 amino acids. The CDR3 reads CASSPGTGLYEQYF. The CDR3 nucleotides read TGTGCCAGCAGCCCCGGGACAGGGCTGTACGAGCAGTACTTC.

The chain carries TRBV18 and TRBJ1-2; D is possibly TRBD1 (6 bases). This CDR3 is 15 amino acids long. Germline assignment: CDR1 KGHSH and CDR2 LQKENI. V was trimmed by 6 bases and J by 4 bases, leaving 18 bases between them. CDR3 protein: CASSSTRTEVYGYTF. CDR3 coding DNA: TGTGCCAGCTCGTCGACTCGGACAGAAGTCTATGGCTACACCTTC.